This passage covers 24 T cell receptor beta chains from one sample sequenced in a study of shared clonotypes between healthy human individuals. Only in-frame clones appear in the TCRdb table, and some are missing; sequencing was by immunoSEQ multiplex PCR. Among fewer than 1.6 million clones listed, just under 99% were seen once. The specimen was naive CD4+ T cells sorted from blood. Sample subset: CD45RA+ positively selected. The receptors here all came from a man younger than 40 in good health.

This chain connects TRBV12-5 to TRBJ1-2; D possibly corresponds to TRBD1 (5 bases). The V end was cut by 1 base, the J end by 4 bases, with 10 bases between. Germline CDR1 reads LGHNT; CDR2 reads FRNRAP. The CDR3 is 14 residues long. CDR3: CASGLGQYIYGYTF. In nucleotides, the CDR3 is TGTGCTAGTGGTTTGGGACAGTACATCTATGGCTACACCTTC.

The chain is built from TRBV29-1 and TRBJ2-2; 8 positions agree with TRBD2. The length of the CDR3 is 16 residues. Trimming removed 3 bases from V and 2 bases from J; junction bases left unmatched: 8. CDR1 is SQVTM, CDR2 ANQGSEA, per germline. The CDR3 is CSVEGSGERNTGELFF. Here the CDR3 DNA reads TGCAGCGTTGAGGGTAGCGGGGAACGAAACACCGGGGAGCTGTTTTTT.

This chain joins TRBV11-2 and TRBJ2-5; D assignment may be TRBD1 or TRBD2 (5 bases each). V lost 4 bases and J lost 4, with 13 bases in between. Germline V CDR1 and CDR2: SGHAT, FQNNGV. The CDR3 sequence is 14 residues long. The CDR3 reads CASSSSGRRETQYF. For the CDR3, the DNA is TGTGCCAGCAGCTCGTCGGGACGGAGAGAGACCCAGTACTTC.

In this sample, this clone turned up once. The rearrangement uses TRBV9 and TRBJ2-2; 10 bases are a match to TRBD2. The CDR3 contains 18 residues. Per the germline V gene, CDR1 is SGDLS and CDR2 is YYNGEE. The junction had 8 bases not matched to a gene; V was cut back by 0 bases and J by 3 bases. CDR3 in amino acids: CASSVEASGSAYTGELFF. DNA of the CDR3: TGTGCCAGCAGCGTAGAGGCTAGCGGGAGTGCGTACACCGGGGAGCTGTTTTTT.

CDR3 loop: CASSPWTREGLDTQYF. The CDR3 DNA is TGTGCCAGCAGCCCATGGACTAGAGAGGGACTGGATACGCAGTATTTT. The rearrangement joins TRBV5-4 to TRBJ2-3; the match to TRBD2 covers 7 bases. CDR1 is SGHNT, CDR2 YYREEE, per germline (reference sequence). The CDR3 is 16 amino acids. J was trimmed by 6 bases and V by 4 bases; bases with no gene match: 14.

This sequence joins TRBV2 and TRBJ2-3; D ambiguous. The CDR3 has 13 residues. With 8 bases removed from V and 2 bases from J, the gap between germline ends came to 11 bases. CDR1 SNHLY and CDR2 FYNNEI come from the germline V gene. The CDR3 DNA sequence: TGTGCCAGCGGTTGGGCGGACACAGATACGCAGTATTTT. Protein: CASGWADTDTQYF.

This chain joins TRBV11-3 and TRBJ2-2; D call uncertain. V lost 1 base and J lost 3, with 6 bases in between. Germline CDR1 and CDR2: SGHNT and YENEEA. The CDR3 contains 14 residues. This chain's CDR3 is CASSLGRDTGELFF. DNA for the CDR3: TGTGCCAGCAGCTTAGGTCGGGACACCGGGGAGCTGTTTTTT.

CDR3 amino acids: CASSIGTGSVTGELFF. For the CDR3, the DNA is TGTGCCAGCAGCATCGGGACAGGGTCGGTCACCGGGGAGCTGTTTTTT. V gene TRBV11-2 combines with J gene TRBJ2-2; 9 nucleotides agree with TRBD1. The ends lost 5 bases at V and 4 bases at J; junction bases unmatched: 8. In germline, CDR1 is SGHAT, CDR2 FQNNGV. The length of the CDR3 is 16 residues. Full variable domain (remainder filled in from reference TRBV11-2 and TRBJ2-2): EAGVAQSPRYKIIEKRQSVAFWCNPISGHATLYWYQQILGQGPKLLIQFQNNGVVDDSQLPKDRFSAERLKGVDSTLKIQPAKLEDSAVYLCASSIGTGSVTGELFFGEGSRLTVL.

The gene calls are TRBV9 and TRBJ2-1; D call uncertain. CDR3 length: 15 residues. V lost 0 bases, J lost 2 bases, and 9 bases lay in between. Germline CDR1 reads SGDLS; CDR2 reads YYNGEE. The CDR3 DNA sequence: TGTGCCAGCAGCGTAGGGGATAGCCCCTACAATGAGCAGTTCTTC. It specifies CASSVGDSPYNEQFF.

V gene TRBV6-1 combines with J gene TRBJ2-3, with D unclear. Germline CDR1 and CDR2: MNHNS and SASEGT. The CDR3 totals 14 residues. V was shortened by 8 bases and J by 4 bases, with 16 bases between the two germline ends. CDR3 loop: CASSEQPYADTQYF. DNA for the CDR3: TGTGCCAGCTCAGAACAGCCGTACGCAGATACGCAGTATTTT.

The chain carries TRBV2 and TRBJ2-2; 9 bases line up with TRBD2. Germline CDR1 reads SNHLY; CDR2 reads FYNNEI. This CDR3 is 17 amino acids long. The V segment lost 5 bases and the J segment 0 bases; nucleotides outside the gene matches: 7. CDR3 in amino acids: CASSSLAGPANTGELFF. In DNA, the CDR3 is TGTGCCAGCAGTTCACTAGCGGGTCCCGCGAACACCGGGGAGCTGTTTTTT.

V and J are TRBV9 and TRBJ2-7; 9 nucleotides agree with TRBD1. Germline CDR1 reads SGDLS; CDR2 reads YYNGEE. With 4 bases clipped from V and 4 bases from J, the junction kept 6 bases outside the gene matches. The CDR3 spans 14 residues. The CDR3 loop is CASSTSGTGYEQYF. The CDR3 DNA reads TGTGCCAGCAGCACCTCCGGGACAGGGTACGAGCAGTACTTC.

CDR3 coding DNA: TGTGCCAGCAGCCTCGCCGAAGGTTACGAGCAGTACTTC. Its translation is CASSLAEGYEQYF. The chain joins TRBV7-2 to TRBJ2-7, with D uncertain. CDR3 length: 13 amino acids. Trimming shortened V by 5 bases and J by 4 bases, and 12 bases separated the two germline ends. Germline lookup yields CDR1 SGHTA and CDR2 FQGNSA. Based on the CDR3 plus reference TRBV7-2 and TRBJ2-7, the full variable domain is GAGVSQSPSNKVTEKGKDVELRCDPISGHTALYWYRQSLGQGLEFLIYFQGNSAPDKSGLPSDRFSAERTGGSVSTLTIQRTQQEDSAVYLCASSLAEGYEQYFGPGTRLTVT.

The chain uses TRBV5-4 and TRBJ2-5; D possibly corresponds to TRBD2 (6 bases). Germline lookup yields CDR1 SGHNT and CDR2 YYREEE (reference sequence). The CDR3 is made up of 14 amino acids. V lost 3 bases, J lost 3 bases, and 12 bases lay in between. The CDR3 region has the DNA TGTGCCAGCAGCTCGCCGGGACTCAAAGAGACCCAGTACTTC. Translation gives CASSSPGLKETQYF.

The chain recombines TRBV7-2 with TRBJ2-1, with TRBD2 identical over 9 bases. Germline V gene sequence: CDR1 SGHTA, CDR2 FQGNSA. V was pared by 2 bases and J by 5 bases, with 4 bases of the junction left unmatched. CDR3 length: 15 residues. The DNA for the CDR3 is TGTGCCAGCAGCTTATGGACTAGCGCAGACAATGAGCAGTTCTTC. This gives the protein CASSLWTSADNEQFF.

This clone has just one count. The chain recombines TRBV2 with TRBJ2-7; maybe TRBD1 (6 bases). Germline CDR1 is SNHLY and CDR2 is FYNNEI. Trimming pared 0 bases from V and 1 base from J, leaving 13 bases between. This CDR3 has 16 residues. CDR3 sequence reads: CASSEAPWDNSYEQYF. CDR3 DNA sequence: TGTGCCAGCAGTGAAGCCCCCTGGGACAATTCCTACGAGCAGTACTTC.

As DNA, the CDR3 is TGTGCCAGCTCTCCAGCTGGGGCCAACGTCCTGACTTTC. It encodes CASSPAGANVLTF. The V and J genes are TRBV7-3 and TRBJ2-6; D is unclear. The CDR3 has 13 residues. CDR1 and CDR2 (germline): SGHTA, FQGTGA. The germline V and J ends were trimmed by 8 bases and 2 bases, with 7 bases remaining between them.

In its sample, this clone was seen once. The chain is built from TRBV5-8 and TRBJ1-2; possibly TRBD1 for D (5 bases). CDR1 is SGHTS and CDR2 is YDEGEE in the germline V gene. Trimming left V 5 bases short and J 7 bases short, with 15 bases between. This CDR3 has 13 residues. Here the CDR3 DNA reads TGTGCCAGCAGTTCCGGGGCGTCCGCTGGCTACACCTTC. Translating gives CASSSGASAGYTF.

The J gene is TRBJ1-1, the V gene TRBV5-6; the D gene is possibly TRBD1 (5 bases). Trimming shortened V by 1 base and J by 0 bases, and 7 bases separated the two germline ends. The CDR3 covers 14 residues. Germline lookup yields CDR1 SGHDT and CDR2 YYEEEE. The CDR3 DNA follows: TGTGCCAGCAGCTTGCGACAGATGAACACTGAAGCTTTCTTT. Protein product: CASSLRQMNTEAFF.

J is TRBJ1-2 and V is TRBV5-4, with D unclear. The CDR3 runs to 12 residues. Trimming shortened V by 0 bases and J by 7 bases, and 7 bases separated the two germline ends. Germline CDR1 reads SGHNT; CDR2 reads YYREEE (reference sequence). CDR3 DNA: TGTGCCAGCAGCTTGGTTACGGGTGGCTACACCTTC. It translates to CASSLVTGGYTF.

This rearrangement joins TRBV6-4 to TRBJ2-2; 9 bases line up with TRBD1. The CDR3 totals 14 residues. Trimming took 5 bases from V and 6 from J; bases not matched to a gene: 4. Looked up from germline, CDR1 is MRHNA and CDR2 is SNTAGT. This chain's CDR3 is CASSRWTGAGELFF. CDR3 in DNA: TGTGCCAGCAGTCGGTGGACAGGGGCCGGGGAGCTGTTTTTT.

The V and J genes are TRBV28 and TRBJ1-2; 8 bases are shared with TRBD1. The germline V gene encodes CDR1 MDHEN and CDR2 SYDVKM. Germline trimming cut 5 bases from V and 4 bases from J; bases unmatched to any gene: 18. The CDR3 contains 18 residues. CDR3 protein: CASSPPTSTGVFGYGYTF. In DNA, the CDR3 is TGTGCCAGCAGTCCACCAACCTCGACAGGGGTTTTTGGCTATGGCTACACCTTC.

The genes are TRBV6-1 and TRBJ2-1; 12 bases align to TRBD2. CDR1 and CDR2 (germline): MNHNS, SASEGT. This CDR3 is 15 amino acids long. Trimming cost V 6 bases and J 7 bases; bases outside gene matches: 7. CDR3 nucleotide sequence: TGTGCCAGCAGGGCCAGGACTAGCGGGAAAAATGAGCAGTTCTTC. Its translation is CASRARTSGKNEQFF.

Points on this clone: This CDR3 is also generated by other DNA sequences in the sample. The chain has TRBV9 and TRBJ2-3; weak D call: TRBD2 (6 bases). Deletions cut 0 bases from V and 0 bases from J, with 11 bases between. Germline CDR1 and CDR2: SGDLS and YYNGEE. The CDR3 is made up of 16 amino acids. CDR3 amino acids: CASSVEAGGSTDTQYF. DNA for the CDR3: TGTGCCAGCAGCGTAGAGGCCGGGGGAAGCACAGATACGCAGTATTTT.